This is a list of T cell receptor beta chains from one sample in a study of T cells in Graves' hyperthyroidism and ophthalmopathy. A single record per CDR3 protein comes from TCRdb applying MiXCR to the multiplex PCR reads. The sample contains hundreds of thousands of distinct CDR3 sequences, approximately 17% of which appear only once. Material: blood. The receptor set was obtained from a woman between 18 and 30 years old with Graves' ophthalmopathy. Each CDR3 is given with its conserved first and last residue. Fields, in order: D gene, clone size, J gene, CDR3 length, V gene, CDR3 DNA, CDR3 protein. D genes are given only for firm matches. Part of the rows lack a size; the others show once, few, many or a class for expanded clones.

d_gene: .; abundance: many; j_gene: TRBJ2-7; len: 14; v_gene: TRBV30; CDR3nt: TGTGCCTGGAGTGGAGGGTCTACGCGTAACGGGCAGTACTTC; CDR3aa: CAWSGGSTRNGQYF
d_gene: .; abundance: many; j_gene: TRBJ1-1; len: 14; v_gene: TRBV20-1; CDR3nt: TGCAGTGCTAGATTTGGACAGAAGAACACTGAAGCTTTCTTT; CDR3aa: CSARFGQKNTEAFF
d_gene: TRBD2; abundance: .; j_gene: TRBJ2-1; len: 16; v_gene: TRBV11-1; CDR3nt: TGTGCCAGCAGCTTATTCGGCGGGGGGGCCTACAATGAGCAGTTCTTC; CDR3aa: CASSLFGGGAYNEQFF
d_gene: TRBD1; abundance: few; j_gene: TRBJ2-1; len: 17; v_gene: TRBV7-2; CDR3nt: TGTGCCAGCAGCTTAGCCGGACAGGCTATCTCTTACAATGAGCAGTTCTTC; CDR3aa: CASSLAGQAISYNEQFF
d_gene: .; abundance: many; j_gene: TRBJ2-7; len: 13; v_gene: TRBV28; CDR3nt: TGTGCCAGCAGTTCAGGCGGACCCTACGAGCAGTACTTC; CDR3aa: CASSSGGPYEQYF
d_gene: TRBD2; abundance: .; j_gene: TRBJ2-1; len: 17; v_gene: TRBV6-4; CDR3nt: TGTGCCAGCAGTTACTCGACGTCTAGCGGGGCGTACAATGAGCAGTTCTTC; CDR3aa: CASSYSTSSGAYNEQFF
d_gene: .; abundance: many; j_gene: TRBJ2-1; len: 14; v_gene: TRBV3-1; CDR3nt: TGTGCCAGCAGCCAAGAGGGGCGGTACAATGAGCAGTTCTTC; CDR3aa: CASSQEGRYNEQFF
d_gene: TRBD1; abundance: few; j_gene: TRBJ2-1; len: 15; v_gene: TRBV5-4; CDR3nt: TGTGCCAGCAGCTTGGATCGACAGGGGGCAGGGGAGCAGTTCTTC; CDR3aa: CASSLDRQGAGEQFF
d_gene: TRBD2; abundance: few; j_gene: TRBJ2-3; len: 14; v_gene: TRBV7-3; CDR3nt: TGTGCCAGCAGCCCAACGGGGGGGGCCCCTACGCAGTATTTT; CDR3aa: CASSPTGGAPTQYF
d_gene: TRBD2; abundance: .; j_gene: TRBJ2-1; len: 15; v_gene: TRBV2; CDR3nt: TGTGCCAGCCAAAGGAGCGGGGGGGCTAATCAAGAGCAGTTCTTC; CDR3aa: CASQRSGGANQEQFF
d_gene: .; abundance: few; j_gene: TRBJ1-6; len: 15; v_gene: TRBV11-2; CDR3nt: TGTGCCAGCAGCTTAGTGCGAGGCTTGGGTTCACCCCTCCACTTT; CDR3aa: CASSLVRGLGSPLHF
d_gene: .; abundance: few; j_gene: TRBJ1-6; len: 15; v_gene: TRBV7-9; CDR3nt: TGTGCCAGCAGCTTGACATCCGACTATAATTCACCCCTCCACTTT; CDR3aa: CASSLTSDYNSPLHF
d_gene: TRBD2; abundance: many; j_gene: TRBJ2-1; len: 15; v_gene: TRBV7-2; CDR3nt: TGTGCCAGCACCTTAGGACTAGCGACAAACAATGAGCAGTTCTTC; CDR3aa: CASTLGLATNNEQFF
d_gene: .; abundance: many; j_gene: TRBJ1-5; len: 14; v_gene: TRBV28; CDR3nt: TGTGCCAGCAGTTTTTATCCTAGCAATCAGCCCCAGCATTTT; CDR3aa: CASSFYPSNQPQHF
d_gene: TRBD1; abundance: many; j_gene: TRBJ1-6; len: 15; v_gene: TRBV5-1; CDR3nt: TGCGCCAGCAGCTCAGCAACAGGGGTGGATTCACCCCTCCACTTT; CDR3aa: CASSSATGVDSPLHF
d_gene: .; abundance: .; j_gene: TRBJ1-6; len: 13; v_gene: TRBV4-1; CDR3nt: TGCGCCAGCAGCCAAAAGCAGAATTCACCCCTCCACTTT; CDR3aa: CASSQKQNSPLHF
d_gene: .; abundance: many; j_gene: TRBJ1-1; len: 14; v_gene: TRBV7-6; CDR3nt: TGTGCCAGCAGCTCAGGACAGATGAACACTGAAGCTTTCTTT; CDR3aa: CASSSGQMNTEAFF
d_gene: .; abundance: .; j_gene: TRBJ1-6; len: 13; v_gene: TRBV4-3; CDR3nt: TGCGCCAGCAGCCAAGAATCGGGAACACCCCTCCACTTT; CDR3aa: CASSQESGTPLHF
d_gene: .; abundance: few; j_gene: TRBJ2-1; len: 17; v_gene: TRBV11-2; CDR3nt: TGTGCCAGCATCGAGACCCCGGCTCTGCAATCCTACAATGAGCAGTTCTTC; CDR3aa: CASIETPALQSYNEQFF
d_gene: .; abundance: few; j_gene: TRBJ2-6; len: 15; v_gene: TRBV9; CDR3nt: TGTGCCAGTGGACCAGGGGCGGCTGGGGCCAACGTCCTGACTTTC; CDR3aa: CASGPGAAGANVLTF
d_gene: .; abundance: few; j_gene: TRBJ2-5; len: 13; v_gene: TRBV4-3; CDR3nt: TGCGCCAGCAGCCAAGAACTGGGAGAGACCCAGTACTTC; CDR3aa: CASSQELGETQYF
d_gene: TRBD1; abundance: many; j_gene: TRBJ2-7; len: 14; v_gene: TRBV28; CDR3nt: TGTGCCAGCAGCTCGACAGGGTTCTCCTACGAGCAGTACTTC; CDR3aa: CASSSTGFSYEQYF
d_gene: .; abundance: .; j_gene: TRBJ2-7; len: 15; v_gene: TRBV12-3/TRBV12-4; CDR3nt: TGTGCCAGCAGTTTAGTAGGCAGGCCAGGCAACGAGCAGTACTTC; CDR3aa: CASSLVGRPGNEQYF